This T cell receptor (beta chain) was found in a study of cytomegalovirus exposure and HLA in healthy donors. PCR amplification relied on 60 Vbeta primers (plus 13 Jbeta primers). Data came from immunoSEQ multiplex PCR; TCRdb stores just in-frame clones and leaves some out. The sample carries about 180,000 clones, around 80% recorded once. There are 13 residues in the CDR3. The V gene end was trimmed by 4 bases and the J gene end by 8 bases; junction bases not matched to a gene: 6. Germline V gives CDR1 SEHNR, CDR2 FQNEAQ (reference sequence). As for this clone: No antigen is known for it.

Overall study results and limits: Most TCR beta V segments were productive about 90% or about 30% of the time in an earlier analysis. In a later analysis, fewer than 20,000 TCR beta sequences were associated with HLA alleles at 0.05 false discovery rate.

The TCR sequence derives from an older woman in good health and CMV-seropositive. Sequencing was carried out using PBMCs. The chain is built from TRBV7-9 and TRBJ1-2, with 8 nucleotides matching TRBD1. This CDR3 reads CASSYQGAVGYTF. DNA for the CDR3: TGTGCCAGCAGCTACCAGGGGGCGGTAGGCTACACCTTC.